This TCR beta chain was identified during a study of T cell repertoires in cytomegalovirus infection. TCRdb passed the reads through MiXCR, listing each CDR3 protein once. This table has under 500,000 distinct CDR3 sequences, 42% appearing once. The table lists this clonotype with a few counts. No antigen is known for it. The sequencing here drew on cultured PBMCs, taken from culture after CMV antigen stimulation. The TCR was taken from a human donor in good health (CMV status not recorded). Some clones in this sample may be carry-over from other donors' samples.

CDR3 residues: CASSGGGTGEQYF. The CDR3 region has the DNA TGTGCCAGCAGTGGTGGGGGTACGGGCGAGCAGTACTTC. This chain connects TRBV25-1 to TRBJ2-7; D is perhaps TRBD1 or TRBD2 (5 bases each). CDR3 size: 13 residues. Trimming took off 4 bases at V and 6 bases at J, with 13 bases between the two ends. Germline CDR1 MGHDK, CDR2 SYGVNS.